This TCR beta chain appears in the sequencing data of a study of T-cell reconstitution after alpha-beta-depleted transplantation in children. Study-level findings and limits: At day 60, the high TCRbeta diversity found in some patients originated from recipient T cells and thymic progenitors that had survived. At the one-year point after transplant, T-cell counts and TCRbeta diversity were found to come mostly from T cells that had been newly produced. Where alpha-beta T cells came from about two months after transplant was reportedly several hundred expanded graft clones.

As regards this clonotype: Its antigen remains unknown.

The CDR3 consists of 16 residues. Deletions cut 1 base from V and 0 bases from J, with 13 bases between. CDR1 is MGHRA, CDR2 YSYEKL, per germline. A TCRbeta library incorporating unique molecular identifiers was prepared. MiXCR, applied by TCRdb to the PCR reads, yields one record per CDR3 protein. The sample records 250,000 to 400,000 distinct CDR3 sequences, approximately 23% being singletons. The sequencing here drew on PBMCs, mostly from graft donor cells, taken 180 days after TCRalphabeta/CD19-depleted stem cell transplant. The V and J genes are TRBV4-1 and TRBJ2-7, with D perhaps matching TRBD1 or TRBD2 (5 bases each). The receptor was derived from a male patient under 18 who had a stem cell transplant for acute lymphoblastic leukemia, so the T cells may come from the graft donor. CDR3 nucleotide sequence: TGCGCCAGCAGCCAAGCGCCGGGACCTTTCTCCTACGAGCAGTACTTC. Translated, it gives CASSQAPGPFSYEQYF.